This passage covers 27 T cell receptor beta chains from one sample sequenced in a study of Graves' ophthalmopathy and Graves' hyperthyroidism. Transcripts of RNA were the source for amplifying TCR beta CDR3 regions. Investigators did first-round RT-PCR with HTBI primers, then second-round multiplex PCR. Via MiXCR, TCRdb re-called the multiplex PCR reads, giving one row per CDR3 protein. Altogether approximately 640,000 distinct CDR3 sequences are present, about 41% being singletons, with the ten largest covering 3% to 4%. Sequenced material: peripheral blood. The origin of the receptors is an adult man with Graves' ophthalmopathy.

This rearrangement joins TRBV7-6 to TRBJ1-2; D perhaps matches TRBD1 (5 bases). The CDR3 is made up of 15 amino acids. Trimming removed 4 bases from V and 1 base from J, with 13 bases in between. Germline CDR1 and CDR2: SGHVS and FNYEAQ. In DNA, the CDR3 is TGTGCCAGCAGCTCCATGATGGGGCATAACTATGGCTACACCTTC. Protein product: CASSSMMGHNYGYTF.

This chain joins TRBV10-3 and TRBJ1-2; 8 bases map to TRBD1. Germline values: CDR1 ENHRY, CDR2 SYGVKD. The CDR3 totals 17 residues. The junction had 8 bases not matched to a gene; V was cut back by 2 bases and J by 0 bases. The CDR3 reads CAISEGGQGVPNYGYTF. The CDR3, as DNA: TGTGCCATCAGTGAGGGCGGACAGGGAGTCCCTAACTATGGCTACACCTTC.

This clonotype was counted ten times or more. The genes are TRBV11-2 and TRBJ1-3; D gene uncertain. The CDR3 consists of 14 residues. Germline V lookup: CDR1 SGHAT, CDR2 FQNNGV. The V end was cut by 1 base, the J end by 8 bases, with 12 bases between. CDR3 DNA: TGTGCCAGCAGCTTAGGGGGTTTCGAAGACACCATATATTTT. This translates into CASSLGGFEDTIYF.

V and J are TRBV7-3 and TRBJ2-7; perhaps TRBD1 as D (8 bases). The CDR3 runs 17 residues. V was cut by 5 bases and J by 6 bases, with 26 bases left in between. Germline lookup yields CDR1 SGHTA and CDR2 FQGTGA. In nucleotides, the CDR3 is TGTGCCAGCAGCCAAGGCCGACAGGGGAGGGCGTTTGGCGAGCAGTACTTC. Residues: CASSQGRQGRAFGEQYF.

The chain uses TRBV29-1 and TRBJ1-1; no clear D. Trimming cost V 8 bases and J 1 base, with 11 bases left between them. This CDR3 has 12 residues. CDR1 is SQVTM, CDR2 ANQGSEA, per germline. The CDR3 coding sequence is TGCAGCTTGGGCAGGAAGAACACTGAAGCTTTCTTT. Amino acids: CSLGRKNTEAFF.

This clonotype has only one observation. J is TRBJ2-7 and V is TRBV25-1; D is possibly TRBD2 (5 bases). The length of the CDR3 is 14 residues. Germline values: CDR1 MGHDK, CDR2 SYGVNS. V lost 1 base and J lost 2, with 9 bases in between. CDR3 protein: CASSESEGPYEQYF. The CDR3 bases are TGTGCCAGCAGTGAATCCGAGGGCCCCTACGAGCAGTACTTC.

CDR3 sequence reads: CASSTSTVSLEQYF. For the CDR3, the DNA is TGTGCCAGTAGTACGTCGACAGTTTCCCTCGAGCAGTACTTC. This rearrangement joins TRBV19 to TRBJ2-7; D is possibly TRBD1 (5 bases). The germline V gene encodes CDR1 LNHDA and CDR2 SQIVND (reference sequence). V gave up 4 bases and J gave up 6 bases, with 16 bases separating them. The CDR3 runs 14 residues.

The chain is built from TRBV7-2 and TRBJ1-4, with D possibly TRBD1 on 5 matching bases. V was pared by 5 bases and J by 5 bases, with 12 bases between. The CDR3 runs to 14 residues. Germline V CDR1 and CDR2: SGHTA, FQGNSA. The CDR3 DNA reads as TGTGCCAGCAGCGTCGACAGCCAGAATGAAAAACTGTTTTTT. As protein: CASSVDSQNEKLFF.

This clonotype showed up many times. The chain has TRBV5-1 and TRBJ2-7, with TRBD1 as a possible D gene (5 bases). CDR3 length equals 15 residues. V lost 2 bases and J 1 base, leaving 13 bases between the germline ends. Germline V gene sequence: CDR1 SGHRS, CDR2 YFSETQ. The CDR3 spells CASSLSGSPSYEQYF. In nucleotides, the CDR3 is TGCGCCAGCAGCTTATCAGGGTCCCCTTCCTACGAGCAGTACTTC. Together with reference TRBV5-1 and TRBJ2-7, the CDR3 gives the full variable domain: KAGVTQTPRYLIKTRGQQVTLSCSPISGHRSVSWYQQTPGQGLQFLFEYFSETQRNKGNFPGRFSGRQFSNSRSEMNVSTLELGDSALYLCASSLSGSPSYEQYFGPGTRLTVT.

This clonotype was observed at least ten times. The V and J genes are TRBV7-9 and TRBJ1-1; unclear D gene. The V and J ends lost 5 bases and 1 base respectively, with 8 bases between them. CDR1 and CDR2 (germline): SEHNR, FQNEAQ (reference sequence). The CDR3 covers 13 residues. The CDR3: CASSDDGNTEAFF. Here the CDR3 DNA reads TGTGCCAGCAGCGACGACGGGAACACTGAAGCTTTCTTT.

This clonotype showed up many times. The chain employs TRBV15 and TRBJ1-4; D not certain. Germline CDR1 LNHNV, CDR2 YYDKDF (reference sequence). The length of the CDR3 is 16 residues. Trimming shortened V by 1 base and J by 0 bases, and 9 bases separated the two germline ends. In nucleotides, the CDR3 is TGTGCCACCAGCAGAGTTGTGAGGACAACTAATGAAAAACTGTTTTTT. This codes for CATSRVVRTTNEKLFF.

The chain is built from TRBV7-9 and TRBJ2-5; D is unresolved. Per germline, CDR1 SEHNR and CDR2 FQNEAQ (reference sequence). Trimming stripped 1 base from V and 13 bases from J, with 7 bases between. The CDR3 loop spans 10 amino acids. CDR3 in amino acids: CASSLEVLYF. The CDR3 region has the DNA TGTGCCAGCAGCTTAGAGGTCTTGTACTTC.

J is TRBJ2-7 and V is TRBV2, with 8 bases lining up with TRBD1. Germline V gives CDR1 SNHLY, CDR2 FYNNEI. This CDR3 spans 15 amino acids. V shed 8 bases and J 2 bases; nucleotides not matched to a gene: 11. In DNA form, the CDR3 reads TGTGCCAGCTCACCGGGGACAGGATCTGCCTACGAGCAGTACTTC. This codes for CASSPGTGSAYEQYF.

The rearrangement joins TRBV25-1 to TRBJ1-6; TRBD1 is a possible D gene (6 bases). The CDR3 consists of 14 residues. CDR1 is MGHDK and CDR2 is SYGVNS in the germline V gene. The CDR3 is CARVKGEGWSPLHF. CDR3 coding DNA: TGTGCTAGGGTGAAGGGGGAAGGATGGTCACCCCTCCACTTT.

The CDR3 DNA sequence: TGTGCCAGCAGCGTCCGTGACGGACCTAACTATGGCTACACCTTC. Translating it yields CASSVRDGPNYGYTF. The chain uses TRBV25-1 and TRBJ1-2, with unresolved D. Trimming shortened V by 6 bases and J by 0 bases, and 14 bases separated the two germline ends. The CDR3 has 15 amino acids. The germline V gene has CDR1 MGHDK and CDR2 SYGVNS.

The V and J genes are TRBV25-1 and TRBJ1-1; D gene uncertain. The CDR3 covers 12 residues. The V gene lost 8 bases and the J gene lost 3 bases, with 10 bases spanning the gap. Germline CDR1 is MGHDK and CDR2 is SYGVNS. The CDR3 sequence: CASSMFDTEAFF. The CDR3 region has the DNA TGTGCCAGCTCGATGTTCGACACTGAAGCTTTCTTT.

This sequence joins TRBV25-1 and TRBJ1-1; 9 bases agree with TRBD1. The trim removed 0 bases at V and 8 bases at J, leaving 7 bases unmatched. The CDR3 is 15 amino acids. CDR1 MGHDK and CDR2 SYGVNS come from the germline V gene. Here the CDR3 DNA reads TGTGCCAGCAGTGAATATCGGACAGGGGCCCGCGAAGCTTTCTTT. Its translation: CASSEYRTGAREAFF.

This clonotype was recorded at least ten times. This rearrangement joins TRBV12-5 to TRBJ1-2, with no clear D. Between the trimmed V and J ends, which lost 1 base and 7 bases, there was a span of 13 bases. Germline V CDR1 and CDR2: LGHNT, FRNRAP. The CDR3 runs to 14 residues. In nucleotides, the CDR3 is TGTGCTAGTGGTTTGGGGACGGGCTTTGGTGGCTACACCTTC. Amino acid sequence: CASGLGTGFGGYTF.

In the case of this clonotype: A much larger clone differs by one base, so this may be a read error. This rearrangement joins TRBV5-1 to TRBJ1-2; 8 nucleotides agree with TRBD1. This CDR3 is 16 amino acids long. Germline-derived CDR1 and CDR2 are SGHRS and YFSETQ. The CDR3 DNA follows: TGCGCCAGCAGCGAGAGCTGGACAGGGAGGAACTGTGGCTACACCTTC. Residues: CASSESWTGRNCGYTF.

With regard to this clonotype: One junction end does not reproduce the germline sequence, and a read error may be involved. The chain couples TRBV7-9 to TRBJ1-6; D gene unclear. The CDR3 totals 15 residues. In germline, CDR1 is SEHNR, CDR2 FQNEAQ (reference sequence). CDR3 residues: CASSHISHYNSPLHF. The CDR3 DNA reads as TGCGCCAGCAGCCACATCTCCCACTATAATTCACCCCTCCACTTT.

V usage is TRBV20-1 and J usage is TRBJ1-5, with TRBD1 matching over 8 bases. The CDR3 covers 15 residues. V was clipped by 8 bases and J by 2 bases; unmatched bases: 11. Germline lookup yields CDR1 DFQATT and CDR2 SNEGSKA (reference sequence). Written as DNA, the CDR3 is TGCAGTAGCCAAAACAGGGGGTTGGGCAATCAGCCCCAGCATTTT. This gives the protein CSSQNRGLGNQPQHF.

This clonotype was seen ten or more times. The CDR3 DNA follows: TGTGCCAGCAGCCACCCAGGACAGGGGATCTATGGCTACACCTTC. Protein product: CASSHPGQGIYGYTF. This chain uses TRBV14 with TRBJ1-2; 9 bases are a match to TRBD1. Germline CDR1 SGHDN, CDR2 FVKESK. The CDR3 loop spans 15 amino acids. Trimming cost V 3 bases and J 4 bases; bases outside gene matches: 6.

This clonotype has a handful of counts. CDR3 coding DNA: TGCGCCAGCAGCTTCGGCCCATCGGGGCAGGGGGCGTACGAGCAGTACTTC. This gives the protein CASSFGPSGQGAYEQYF. The chain couples TRBV5-1 to TRBJ2-7, with TRBD1 matching 8 bases. CDR1 and CDR2 (germline): SGHRS, YFSETQ. J was trimmed by 4 bases and V by 2 bases; bases with no gene match: 14. The CDR3 is made up of 17 amino acids.

This clonotype was seen many times. V usage is TRBV9 and J usage is TRBJ2-7; 7 nucleotides align to TRBD2. This CDR3 region has 15 residues. V lost 0 bases, J lost 7 bases, and 10 bases stayed unmatched. CDR1 and CDR2 from the germline V gene are SGDLS and YYNGEE. CDR3 protein: CASSVGSVGGGEQYF. The CDR3 DNA follows: TGTGCCAGCAGCGTAGGGTCGGTCGGGGGAGGGGAGCAGTACTTC.

The V call is TRBV7-9, the J call TRBJ2-2, with no clear D. Between the trimmed V and J ends, which lost 5 bases and 9 bases, there was a span of 10 bases. This CDR3 contains 12 residues. The V gene's germline CDR1 is SEHNR and CDR2 FQNEAQ (reference sequence). CDR3 region: CASSPERRELFF. CDR3 DNA sequence: TGTGCCAGCAGCCCGGAACGGCGGGAGCTGTTTTTT.

The rearrangement links TRBV6-4 to TRBJ1-4, with a weak D call TRBD1 (5 bases). From germline, CDR1 is MRHNA and CDR2 SNTAGT. The CDR3 loop spans 13 amino acids. V lost 6 bases and J lost 8, with 13 bases in between. CDR3 in amino acids: CASSRDEGEKLFF. The CDR3 coding sequence is TGTGCCAGCAGCCGGGACGAGGGAGAAAAACTGTTTTTT.

A single count supports this clonotype. The gene calls are TRBV15 and TRBJ1-5, with 7 bases matching TRBD1. The CDR3 totals 15 residues. Germline CDR1 is LNHNV and CDR2 is YYDKDF (reference sequence). V was clipped by 3 bases and J by 8 bases; unmatched bases: 10. In DNA, the CDR3 is TGTGCCACCAGCAGTGGCGGACAGGCCGGGGAGCCCCAGCATTTT. Amino acids: CATSSGGQAGEPQHF.